The text below deals with one T cell receptor beta chain. PCR involved 60 Vbeta and 13 Jbeta primers. This table comes from immunoSEQ multiplex PCR, and its TCRdb copy is limited to in-frame clones, with some not included. Its table lists about 210,000 clones. These data belong to a study of cytomegalovirus exposure and HLA in healthy donors. The CDR3 spans 15 residues. The V segment lost 0 bases and the J segment 4 bases; nucleotides outside the gene matches: 4. The V gene's germline CDR1 is MGHRA and CDR2 YSYEKL. The specimen sequenced was PBMCs. This receptor was identified in a woman aged 30 to 39 in good health and CMV-seropositive. This chain uses TRBV4-1 with TRBJ1-2; TRBD1 aligns across 8 bases. CDR3 protein: CASSQDRTGTYGYTF. In DNA form, the CDR3 reads TGCGCCAGCAGCCAAGATAGGACAGGGACCTATGGCTACACCTTC.